These T cell receptor beta chains were read from a single sample in a study of T cell changes during pregnancy in multiple sclerosis. The data were produced by immunoSEQ multiplex PCR, yet TCRdb's version contains in-frame clones alone and is incomplete. The repertoire holds tens of thousands of clones, approximately 92% seen once, with approximately 0.6% in the top ten. The sequencing used CD4+ T cells from peripheral blood mononuclear cells, collected after pregnancy. These receptor sequences come from a female donor with multiple sclerosis, enrolled in a pregnancy study. Both conserved end residues are trimmed from each CDR3.

j_call | v_call | cdr3_aa
TRBJ1-2 | TRBV6-6 | ASSYSQNRAGDGYT
TRBJ2-3 | TRBV18 | ASSPRGLAVTDTQY
TRBJ1-2 | TRBV18 | ASSPQGKDLNYGYT
TRBJ1-2 | TRBV4-2 | ASSQEGQDLTNYGYT
TRBJ2-2 | TRBV18 | ASSPGQNTGELF
TRBJ2-7 | TRBV5-5 | ASSSTGGYEQY
TRBJ2-2 | TRBV5-6 | ASSTTQGVPGELF
TRBJ1-2 | TRBV7-3 | ASSASGGDYGYT
TRBJ1-2 | TRBV5-1 | ASSPRDRFHYGYT
TRBJ2-5 | TRBV9 | ASSVTGTSGGRETQY
TRBJ1-2 | TRBV7-3 | ASSLTGGGSYGYT
TRBJ1-5 | TRBV19 | ASSIAGGGQPQH
TRBJ1-1 | TRBV19 | ASKTGQTEAF
TRBJ1-5 | TRBV4-3 | ASSQVRGIGNQPQH
TRBJ2-5 | TRBV6-1 | ASSEVRGETQY
TRBJ2-4 | TRBV13 | ASSLRGQNIQY
TRBJ1-1 | TRBV27 | ASSPDRGAEAF
TRBJ2-1 | TRBV6-5 | ASSRQNSANEQF
TRBJ1-4 | TRBV7-2 | ASSLGRDEKLF
TRBJ1-6 | TRBV5-1 | ASSWAGASNSPLH
TRBJ1-3 | TRBV9 | ASSVEGGGGNTIY
TRBJ1-5 | TRBV7-2 | ASSLEPGARNQPQH
TRBJ1-1 | TRBV11-2 | ASSLDMNTEAF
TRBJ1-1 | TRBV19 | ASRTGGKAF
TRBJ1-1 | TRBV29-1 | SADDGRNTEAF
TRBJ2-1 | TRBV5-1 | ASSLYMDSYNEQF
TRBJ1-2 | TRBV4-2 | ASSQDRGTVNYGYT
TRBJ1-1 | TRBV7-2 | ASSAYRGWTEAF
TRBJ1-2 | TRBV11-2 | ASSSLPRGGYT
TRBJ2-7 | TRBV5-4 | ASSQTTGPGEQY
TRBJ2-7 | TRBV6-5 | ASSSPGQGRYEQY
NA | TRBV29-1 | SVDGTGYEQY
TRBJ2-3 | TRBV18 | ASSRQARGQGVDTQY
TRBJ1-1 | TRBV19 | ASSIQGANTEAF
TRBJ1-1 | TRBV25-1 | ASSPRMAGPDEAF
TRBJ2-1 | TRBV6-6 | ASSYSASGGNEQF
TRBJ1-4 | TRBV5-1 | ASSLVLGGKNEKLF
TRBJ1-1 | TRBV9 | ASSVVSHTEAF
TRBJ1-2 | TRBV7-2 | ASSLGGLNYGYT
TRBJ1-2 | TRBV6-5 | ATRGTGRDYGYT
TRBJ2-4 | TRBV6-1 | ASSVGHSKNIQY
TRBJ2-7 | TRBV7-9 | ASSLLHDPAGEQY
TRBJ2-3 | TRBV2 | ASSELMSTDTQY
TRBJ1-1 | TRBV5-6 | ASSLWGTGLNTEAF
TRBJ2-6 | TRBV30 | AWTRAGANVLT
TRBJ2-3 | TRBV9 | ASSVVGTTTDTQY
TRBJ2-1 | TRBV7-2 | ASSLGSGGRQF
TRBJ2-3 | TRBV12-5 | ASGQSLLAGGHTDTQY
TRBJ1-4 | TRBV5-4 | ASSLVLGGVEKLF
TRBJ1-1 | TRBV10-3 | AISVGTANTEAF
TRBJ2-6 | TRBV6-1 | ASSEMWARQTISGANVLT
TRBJ1-6 | TRBV19 | ASSIQGAYSPLH
TRBJ1-1 | TRBV6-5 | ASSSPGQRNTEAF
TRBJ1-5 | TRBV19 | ASSIAADQPQH
TRBJ2-1 | TRBV27 | ASSLGAGGPYSYNEQF
TRBJ1-1 | TRBV13 | ASRGDRDGNTEAF
TRBJ1-1 | TRBV25-1 | ASSEVDREFSEAF
TRBJ2-3 | TRBV18 | ASSPGRQRGDDDTQY
TRBJ1-1 | TRBV7-3 | ASSFSTGGEAF